This is a list of T cell receptor beta chains from one sample in a study of technical replicates of blood from a handful of donors. TCRdb's copy holds only in-frame clones and misses some; the assay was immunoSEQ multiplex PCR. Seen here are around 68,000 clones, around 92% observed once, and the top ten hold around 0.34%. Sequencing was done on a sample of T cells isolated from PBMCs. These receptors all stem from a human donor in good health. Some clones in this sample may be carry-over from other donors' samples. CDR3s include the opening cysteine and the closing phenylalanine or tryptophan. A D gene is named only where the DNA matches it firmly. Size tells how often a clone was seen (once, few, many) or the class of an expanded clone, and some rows leave it out.

V: TRBV28; size: -; J: TRBJ2-3; D: TRBD2; DNA: TGTGCCAGCAGTTTCCGGACTAGCGGCACAGATACGCAGTATTTT; CDR3: CASSFRTSGTDTQYF
V: TRBV7-9; size: -; J: TRBJ1-4; D: -; DNA: TGTGCCAGCAGCTTAGTGGGGGGGGTTGGTGAAAAACTGTTTTTT; CDR3: CASSLVGGVGEKLFF
V: TRBV11-3; size: -; J: TRBJ2-2; D: -; DNA: TGTGCCAGCAGCCCCCGGGAGGGGGCGCCTACCGGGGAGCTGTTTTTT; CDR3: CASSPREGAPTGELFF
V: TRBV4-3; size: -; J: TRBJ2-2; D: TRBD2; DNA: TGCGCCAGCAGCCACGGACTAGCGGAGACAACCGGGGAGCTGTTTTTT; CDR3: CASSHGLAETTGELFF
V: TRBV14; size: -; J: TRBJ2-3; D: -; DNA: TGTGCCAGCAGCCCCGGCACAGATACGCAGTATTTT; CDR3: CASSPGTDTQYF
V: TRBV5-5; size: -; J: TRBJ2-5; D: TRBD2; DNA: TGTGCCAGCAGCACGGGACTAGAGGGTTTTGAGTACTTC; CDR3: CASSTGLEGFEYF
V: TRBV5-5; size: -; J: TRBJ1-4; D: TRBD1; DNA: TGTGCCAGCAGCGGAGACAGGGTAGATGGAAAACTGTTTTTT; CDR3: CASSGDRVDGKLFF
V: TRBV6-5; size: -; J: TRBJ2-7; D: -; DNA: TGTGCCAGCAGTTACTCAATACAGGGCCGTGGCTACGAGCAGTACTTC; CDR3: CASSYSIQGRGYEQYF
V: TRBV7-7; size: -; J: TRBJ2-3; D: TRBD2; DNA: TGTGCCAGCAGCTCCCGTCCCATTAGAAGCGGGGGCACAGATACGCAGTATTTT; CDR3: CASSSRPIRSGGTDTQYF
V: TRBV12-5; size: few; J: TRBJ1-1; D: -; DNA: TGTGCTAGTGGTTTGGTATCTTCGGGGGAAGCTTTCTTT; CDR3: CASGLVSSGEAFF
V: TRBV29-1; size: few; J: TRBJ1-2; D: -; DNA: TGCAGCGTTGATAAATTTGGCTACACCTTC; CDR3: CSVDKFGYTF
V: TRBV12-5; size: -; J: TRBJ2-7; D: -; DNA: TGTGCTAGTGGTTTGGTACGGAGGTTACGTGACTACGAGCAGTACTTC; CDR3: CASGLVRRLRDYEQYF
V: TRBV7-9; size: -; J: TRBJ1-6; D: -; DNA: TGTGCCAGCAGCTTTCTTGGACCTCTCGGAGGTTCACCCCTCCACTTT; CDR3: CASSFLGPLGGSPLHF
V: TRBV7-2; size: -; J: TRBJ1-3; D: TRBD1; DNA: TGTGCCAGCAGCTTCACGACAGGGGACTCTGGAAACACCATATATTTT; CDR3: CASSFTTGDSGNTIYF
V: TRBV14; size: -; J: TRBJ2-7; D: -; DNA: TGTGCCAGCTCCCCTATGGGGCCGAGCTCCTACGAGCAGTACTTC; CDR3: CASSPMGPSSYEQYF
V: TRBV16; size: -; J: TRBJ1-1; D: -; DNA: TGTGCCAGCAGCCAAGGTGGTCAGGGGTACACTGAAGCTTTCTTT; CDR3: CASSQGGQGYTEAFF
V: TRBV21-1; size: -; J: TRBJ1-2; D: -; DNA: TGTGCCAGCAGCAAAGGAGGACAGACCTATGGCTACACCTTC; CDR3: CASSKGGQTYGYTF
V: TRBV19; size: -; J: TRBJ1-1; D: -; DNA: TGTGCCAGTAATGGGGACTGGGGAACTGAAGCTTTCTTT; CDR3: CASNGDWGTEAFF
V: TRBV4-2; size: -; J: TRBJ2-5; D: TRBD2; DNA: TGTGCCAGCAGCCAAGATTCTGGACTAGCGGTCCAAGAGACCCAGTACTTC; CDR3: CASSQDSGLAVQETQYF
V: TRBV28; size: -; J: TRBJ2-3; D: -; DNA: TGTGCCAGCAGTTTGCACAGCAGCACAGATACGCAGTATTTT; CDR3: CASSLHSSTDTQYF
V: TRBV2; size: -; J: TRBJ2-2; D: -; DNA: TGTGCCAGCAGGCCTGTCACTAGTTTCGGGGAGCTGTTTTTT; CDR3: CASRPVTSFGELFF
V: TRBV5-1; size: -; J: TRBJ2-5; D: TRBD2; DNA: TGCGCCAGCAGCTTGGGAGCGGGGGGGCTGAGTGAGACCCAGTACTTC; CDR3: CASSLGAGGLSETQYF
V: TRBV5-1; size: once; J: TRBJ2-3; D: TRBD2; DNA: TGCGCCAGCAGCTTTAGGACTAGCGGGGAGGATACGCAGTATTTT; CDR3: CASSFRTSGEDTQYF
V: TRBV7-9; size: -; J: TRBJ2-1; D: -; DNA: TGTGCCAGCAGCGCGGCCTCAGGGAATGAGCAGTTCTTC; CDR3: CASSAASGNEQFF
V: TRBV2; size: -; J: TRBJ2-3; D: TRBD2; DNA: TGTGCCAGCAAGCTAGCGGGAGGGTCGCGTTTTACAGATACGCAGTATTTT; CDR3: CASKLAGGSRFTDTQYF
V: TRBV7-9; size: -; J: TRBJ2-2; D: -; DNA: TGTGCCAGCAGCCCTTCGTCCGGGGAGCTGTTTTTT; CDR3: CASSPSSGELFF